These 2 T cell receptor beta chains came from one sample sequenced in a study of shared clonotypes between healthy human individuals. This table comes from immunoSEQ multiplex PCR, and its TCRdb copy is limited to in-frame clones, with some not included. Among more than 1,200,000 clones, approximately 98.5% were seen once, and the ten largest hold under 0.45%. Material: naive CD4+ T cells sorted from blood. The subset: CD45RA+ positively selected. The receptors were gathered from a young man in good health.

The chain combines TRBV11-2 with TRBJ2-3, with a weak D call TRBD1 (5 bases). This CDR3 spans 13 amino acids. From germline, CDR1 is SGHAT and CDR2 FQNNGV. Trimming removed 0 bases at V and 10 bases at J, with 11 bases between. CDR3 DNA: TGTGCCAGCAGCTTAGAAGGGGCTGGGGCGCAGTATTTT. The encoded protein is CASSLEGAGAQYF. Looking up the rest from reference TRBV11-2 and TRBJ2-3 gives the full variable domain: EAGVAQSPRYKIIEKRQSVAFWCNPISGHATLYWYQQILGQGPKLLIQFQNNGVVDDSQLPKDRFSAERLKGVDSTLKIQPAKLEDSAVYLCASSLEGAGAQYFGPGTRLTVL.

This chain joins TRBV5-4 and TRBJ2-7; 16 nucleotides align to TRBD2. CDR3 size: 16 residues. V shed 3 bases and J 7 bases; nucleotides not matched to a gene: 7. CDR1 and CDR2 from the germline V gene are SGHNT and YYREEE (reference sequence). This chain's CDR3 is CASSSGTSGGDREQYF. The CDR3 DNA is TGTGCCAGCAGCTCCGGGACTAGCGGGGGGGACCGGGAGCAGTACTTC.